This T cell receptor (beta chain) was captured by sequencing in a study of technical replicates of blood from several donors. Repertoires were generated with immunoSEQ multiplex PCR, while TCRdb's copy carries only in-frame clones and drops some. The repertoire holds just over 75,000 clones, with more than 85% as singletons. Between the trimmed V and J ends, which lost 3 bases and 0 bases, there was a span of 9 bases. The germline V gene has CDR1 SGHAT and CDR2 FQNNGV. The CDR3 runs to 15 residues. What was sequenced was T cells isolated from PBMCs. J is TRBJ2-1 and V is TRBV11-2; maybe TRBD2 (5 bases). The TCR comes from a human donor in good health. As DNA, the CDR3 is TGTGCCAGCAGCTTTGGTGGGAGCTCCTACAATGAGCAGTTCTTC. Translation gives CASSFGGSSYNEQFF.